The 31 T cell receptor beta chains below all came from one sample that was sequenced in a study of T cell responses to AZD1222 COVID-19 vaccine (dated by TCRdb to the early 2020s). The library was built by means of the immunoSEQ multiplex PCR assay. TCRdb carries this immuneACCESS record with in-frame sequences only. Its versions omit some clonotypes, under half of them owing to an unresolved V gene in the studies checked, with the rest unexplained. The sample contains 200,000 or so clones, 70% to 90% of them found a single time. Roughly 6% of the sample is in the top ten clones. The time point label on this specimen signifies: baseline before first vaccination. The sample in question was peripheral blood, obtained on day 0 of AZD1222 vaccination. All receptors derive from an adult in good health.

Regarding this clone: The germline gene is not matched at one end of the junction; a read error may be the cause. The chain links TRBV12-3 or TRBV12-4 to TRBJ1-5, with a possible D match to TRBD1 (6 bases). The CDR3 loop spans 13 amino acids. This CDR3 is CTSSRGGNQPQHF. The CDR3 DNA reads as TGCACTAGCTCCAGGGGTGGCAATCAGCCCCAGCATTTT.

This chain joins TRBV4-1 and TRBJ2-7; D remains unclear. V lost 0 bases to trimming and J lost 1 base, with 10 bases between them. CDR1 and CDR2 (germline): MGHRA, YSYEKL. The CDR3 consists of 15 residues. CDR3 residues: CASSQDGRNSYEQYF. Here the CDR3 DNA reads TGCGCCAGCAGCCAAGACGGACGGAATTCCTACGAGCAGTACTTC.

Only a few counts were recorded for this clone. The chain is built from TRBV5-6 and TRBJ1-6; D unresolved. The CDR3 runs 15 residues. Trimming removed 2 bases from V and 0 bases from J, with 6 bases in between. The V gene's germline CDR1 is SGHDT and CDR2 YYEEEE. CDR3 coding DNA: TGTGCCAGCAGCTTCGGTAGCTCCTATAATTCACCCCTCCACTTT. Protein: CASSFGSSYNSPLHF.

The chain uses TRBV28 and TRBJ1-1; D unresolved. CDR1 is MDHEN, CDR2 SYDVKM, per germline. Trimming removed 6 bases at V and 0 bases at J, with 17 bases between. The CDR3 totals 16 residues. In nucleotides, the CDR3 is TGTGCCAGCAGCTTAGCTCTAGGACCGTTGAACACTGAAGCTTTCTTT. This encodes CASSLALGPLNTEAFF.

J is TRBJ1-1 and V is TRBV25-1, with D possibly matching TRBD1 (5 bases). Germline CDR1 is MGHDK and CDR2 is SYGVNS. This CDR3 comprises 13 residues. V lost 3 bases and J 10 bases, leaving 15 bases between the germline ends. The CDR3 is CASSDRQLGVAFF. CDR3 nucleotides: TGTGCCAGCAGTGACCGACAGTTGGGGGTAGCTTTCTTT.

V usage is TRBV7-6 and J usage is TRBJ1-6, with no clear D. Germline V gene sequence: CDR1 SGHVS, CDR2 FNYEAQ. The CDR3 loop spans 14 amino acids. V shed 2 bases and J shed 10 bases, with 12 bases lying between them. As DNA, the CDR3 is TGTGCCAGCAGCTTAACCCCGGTGGGGTCACCCCTCCACTTT. It is translated as CASSLTPVGSPLHF.

The chain links TRBV7-3 to TRBJ2-1; 8 bases match TRBD2. After removal of 4 bases from V and 2 bases from J, the junction contained 4 bases not matched to a gene. CDR1 and CDR2 (germline): SGHTA, FQGTGA. CDR3 length equals 15 residues. The CDR3 coding sequence is TGTGCCAGCAGCTCCACCGGGGGGGCCTACAATGAGCAGTTCTTC. Protein sequence: CASSSTGGAYNEQFF.

CDR3 protein: CAISSGGQGSGNTIYF. CDR3 sequence (DNA): TGTGCCATTTCATCCGGCGGACAGGGCTCTGGAAACACCATATATTTT. This chain uses TRBV28 with TRBJ1-3; 8 nucleotides align to TRBD1. In germline, CDR1 is MDHEN, CDR2 SYDVKM. J gave up 0 bases and V 10 bases, and 11 bases lay outside the gene matches. The CDR3 is 16 residues long.

J is TRBJ2-1 and V is TRBV11-3, with TRBD1 matching 8 bases. In germline, CDR1 is SGHNT, CDR2 YENEEA. V shed 0 bases and J 2 bases; nucleotides not matched to a gene: 3. CDR3 length: 16 residues. CDR3: CASSLEGTGAYNEQFF. The CDR3 region has the DNA TGTGCCAGCAGCTTAGAGGGGACAGGAGCCTACAATGAGCAGTTCTTC.

The chain combines TRBV9 with TRBJ2-7, with unresolved D. The V gene's germline CDR1 is SGDLS and CDR2 YYNGEE. The CDR3 covers 14 residues. V lost 3 bases and J lost 0, with 10 bases in between. Here the CDR3 reads CASSADLRSYEQYF. DNA of the CDR3: TGTGCCAGCAGCGCCGACTTACGCTCCTACGAGCAGTACTTC.

This clone came up a few times. In the same sample, other DNA sequences code for this CDR3. The rearrangement joins TRBV6-6 to TRBJ2-7; D unresolved. With 0 bases removed from V and 3 bases from J, the gap between germline ends came to 3 bases. The CDR3 sequence is 12 residues long. Germline CDR1 reads MNHNY; CDR2 reads SVGAGI (reference sequence). The CDR3: CASSYSLYEQYF. The CDR3 nucleotides read TGTGCCAGCAGTTACTCTCTCTACGAGCAGTACTTC.

The chain uses TRBV28 and TRBJ1-2; tentative D call: TRBD1 (6 bases). V was pared by 7 bases and J by 4 bases, with 13 bases between. The CDR3 runs 13 residues. Germline assignment: CDR1 MDHEN and CDR2 SYDVKM. The CDR3 DNA reads TGTGCCAGCAACCAGGGGACGGTCTATGGCTACACCTTC. Its protein is CASNQGTVYGYTF.

Points on this clone: A much larger clone lies one base from this, so it may be a read error. This chain uses TRBV2 with TRBJ2-3; D uncertain. V lost 5 bases and J lost 2, with 5 bases in between. This CDR3 contains 12 residues. CDR1 SNHLY and CDR2 FYNNEI come from the germline V gene. The CDR3, as DNA: TGTGCCAGCAGTTCCATCACAGATACGCAGTATTTT. Protein: CASSSITDTQYF.

The J gene is TRBJ1-2, the V gene TRBV24-1; the D gene is possibly TRBD1 (5 bases). Germline V gives CDR1 KGHDR, CDR2 SFDVKD. The CDR3 is made up of 15 amino acids. V was shortened by 6 bases and J by 3 bases, with 16 bases between the two germline ends. This CDR3 is CATSPNWDGDYGYTF. The CDR3 DNA is TGTGCCACCAGTCCTAACTGGGACGGAGACTATGGCTACACCTTC.

This rearrangement joins TRBV5-4 to TRBJ2-7; perhaps TRBD1 as D (5 bases). The germline gives CDR1 SGHNT, CDR2 YYREEE (reference sequence). V lost 3 bases and J 6 bases, leaving 19 bases between the germline ends. This CDR3 comprises 15 residues. CDR3 DNA: TGTGCCAGCAGCTCCAGGGTCGGGCAAAGGGGCGAGCAGTACTTC. The encoded protein is CASSSRVGQRGEQYF.

V and J are TRBV24-1 and TRBJ1-5, with 8 bases identical to TRBD1. The CDR3 sequence is 18 residues long. The ends lost 2 bases at V and 2 bases at J; junction bases unmatched: 10. From germline, CDR1 is KGHDR and CDR2 SFDVKD. CDR3 in amino acids: CATSDSGQGTVGNQPQHF. CDR3 DNA sequence: TGTGCCACCAGTGATTCAGGACAGGGAACGGTCGGCAATCAGCCCCAGCATTTT.

The genes are TRBV4-1 and TRBJ2-1; possible D gene TRBD2, 6 bases. The germline V gene encodes CDR1 MGHRA and CDR2 YSYEKL. CDR3 length: 15 amino acids. Between the trimmed V and J ends, which lost 3 bases and 7 bases, there was a span of 16 bases. CDR3 coding DNA: TGCGCCAGCAGCCAGGAACCGGGACTTAGGAATGAGCAGTTCTTC. Its protein is CASSQEPGLRNEQFF.

The genes are TRBV18 and TRBJ1-4; D gene unclear. This CDR3 is built from 16 residues. Germline CDR1 and CDR2: KGHSH and LQKENI. Deletions cut 0 bases from V and 3 bases from J, with 11 bases between. The CDR3 sequence is CASSPPSVGANEKLFF. The CDR3 DNA sequence: TGTGCCAGCTCACCACCTTCAGTGGGCGCTAATGAAAAACTGTTTTTT.

This chain links TRBV30 with TRBJ2-7; no clear D gene. V gave up 0 bases and J gave up 5 bases, with 5 bases separating them. Germline assignment: CDR1 GTSNPN and CDR2 SVGIG (reference sequence). The CDR3 extends over 11 amino acids. As DNA, the CDR3 is TGTGCCTGGAGTGTACGAAACGAGCAGTACTTC. This sequence encodes CAWSVRNEQYF.

The V and J genes are TRBV21-1 and TRBJ1-1. TRBV21-1 corresponds to a pseudogene. This CDR3 is 15 amino acids long. The CDR3 reads CASSKALFQNTEAFF. The DNA for the CDR3 is TGTGCCAGCAGCAAAGCGCTTTTTCAGAACACTGAAGCTTTCTTT.

This clone is a singleton in its sample. The chain recombines TRBV7-3 with TRBJ2-7; 7 bases are shared with TRBD1. Germline trimming cut 5 bases from V and 2 bases from J; bases unmatched to any gene: 3. The CDR3 covers 13 residues. Germline-derived CDR1 and CDR2 are SGHTA and FQGTGA. This CDR3 reads CASSGGQTYEQYF. CDR3 in DNA: TGTGCCAGCAGCGGGGGACAGACCTACGAGCAGTACTTC.

The gene calls are TRBV5-6 and TRBJ2-3; no clear D. The CDR3 has 14 residues. Germline CDR1 SGHDT, CDR2 YYEEEE. V was clipped by 3 bases and J by 5 bases, with 13 bases between them. Here the CDR3 DNA reads TGTGCCAGCAGCTCCCTATTGGGTGGAGATACGCAGTATTTT. It translates to CASSSLLGGDTQYF.

The chain links TRBV3-1 (or the pseudogene TRBV3-2) to TRBJ2-1; D uncertain. The CDR3 is 15 amino acids. Trimming cost V 0 bases and J 0 bases, with 6 bases left between them. Germline V gene sequence: CDR1 LGHDT, CDR2 YNNKEL (reference sequence). DNA for the CDR3: TGTGCCAGCAGCCAAGAACAGAGCTCCTACAATGAGCAGTTCTTC. It translates to CASSQEQSSYNEQFF.

This clone was recorded only once. The chain uses TRBV30 and TRBJ2-7; 9 bases agree with TRBD2. Germline V lookup: CDR1 GTSNPN, CDR2 SVGIG (reference sequence). The CDR3 contains 15 residues. J lost 4 bases, V lost 0 bases, and 7 bases had no gene match. CDR3 bases: TGTGCCTGGAGTGTTAGCGGGAGAGACTTTTACGAGCAGTACTTC. Translation: CAWSVSGRDFYEQYF.

This chain links TRBV11-3 with TRBJ2-7, with 7 bases that match TRBD2. CDR1 is SGHNT, CDR2 YENEEA, per germline. The CDR3 sequence is 15 residues long. V gave up 1 base and J gave up 0 bases; unmatched junction bases: 3. The CDR3 DNA is TGTGCCAGCAGCTTAGGATCTAGCGGCTCCTACGAGCAGTACTTC. The encoded protein is CASSLGSSGSYEQYF.

This clone was picked up one time. The chain joins TRBV29-1 to TRBJ1-1, with D possibly TRBD1 on 5 matching bases. The V gene's germline CDR1 is SQVTM and CDR2 ANQGSEA. The CDR3 sequence is 13 residues long. V was shortened by 5 bases and J by 0 bases, with 10 bases between the two germline ends. DNA for the CDR3: TGCAGCGTTTCGGGGGTCTTGAACACTGAAGCTTTCTTT. Protein: CSVSGVLNTEAFF.

This clone was observed once. The rearrangement joins TRBV3-1 (or the pseudogene TRBV3-2) to TRBJ1-4; possibly TRBD1 for D (5 bases). Between the trimmed V and J ends, which lost 3 bases and 3 bases, there was a span of 14 bases. The CDR3 spans 16 residues. Germline assignment: CDR1 LGHDT and CDR2 YNNKEL (reference sequence). The CDR3 sequence: CASSHFRSGSNEKLFF. CDR3 nucleotide sequence: TGTGCCAGCAGCCATTTCCGATCAGGGTCTAATGAAAAACTGTTTTTT.

V and J are TRBV6-5 and TRBJ2-7; possible D gene TRBD2, 6 bases. From germline, CDR1 is MNHEY and CDR2 SVGAGI. Trimming pared 7 bases from V and 0 bases from J, leaving 13 bases between. The CDR3 covers 14 residues. The CDR3 DNA follows: TGTGCCAGCACCGCGGGACTTAGCTCCTACGAGCAGTACTTC. Protein product: CASTAGLSSYEQYF.

This rearrangement joins TRBV4-1 to TRBJ1-5, with D possibly matching TRBD1 (6 bases). V lost 0 bases to trimming and J lost 7 bases, with 13 bases between them. CDR1 MGHRA and CDR2 YSYEKL come from the germline V gene. The CDR3 has 15 residues. The CDR3 sequence: CASSQDLSGGQPQHF. CDR3 DNA sequence: TGCGCCAGCAGCCAAGATTTATCCGGGGGCCAGCCCCAGCATTTT.

The gene calls are TRBV19 and TRBJ1-2; no clear D. Deletions cut 0 bases from V and 8 bases from J, with 16 bases between. The CDR3 sequence is 15 residues long. CDR1 is LNHDA, CDR2 SQIVND, per germline (reference sequence). CDR3 nucleotide sequence: TGTGCCAGTAGTATAGAGGGCAGTTACCTCGGGGGCTACACCTTC. It yields the protein CASSIEGSYLGGYTF.

V is TRBV28 and J is TRBJ2-7; 7 bases agree with TRBD2. The CDR3 contains 19 residues. Trimming cost V 6 bases and J 7 bases; bases outside gene matches: 27. Germline CDR1 is MDHEN and CDR2 is SYDVKM. CDR3 bases: TGTGCCAGCAGCGGCCCCTCGGGCGGGAGAGGATGGGCTACGCGGGAGCAGTACTTC. As protein: CASSGPSGGRGWATREQYF.